This T cell receptor (beta chain) was profiled in a study of T cells in Graves' hyperthyroidism and ophthalmopathy. This clonotype was recorded at least ten times. From RNA transcripts, TCR beta CDR3 regions were amplified. The HTBI primer set served for first-round RT-PCR of the TCR CDR3. TCRdb passed the multiplex PCR reads through MiXCR, listing each CDR3 protein once. The table has hundreds of thousands of distinct CDR3 sequences, about 13% seen once. The sample comprised blood. This TCR was sampled from a woman aged 18-35 years with Graves' hyperthyroidism.

CDR3 sequence (DNA): TGCGCCAGCAGCTTGGGGACAACCTATGGCTACACCTTC. This translates into CASSLGTTYGYTF. The chain links TRBV5-1 to TRBJ1-2; a weak D match, TRBD1 (5 bases). Germline assignment: CDR1 SGHRS and CDR2 YFSETQ. The CDR3 spans 13 residues. The V end was cut by 0 bases, the J end by 4 bases, with 7 bases between.